The sequence of this T cell receptor beta chain was determined in a study of blood T cell repertoires in COVID-19. Assay used: immunoSEQ multiplex PCR; TCRdb lists only in-frame clones, some missing. In the table there are 150,000 or so clones, approximately 86% of which are singletons. V trimming: 3 bases; J trimming: 0 bases; junction bases outside the gene matches: 15. There are 19 residues in the CDR3. Germline lookup yields CDR1 DFQATT and CDR2 SNEGSKA (reference sequence). The sequence was obtained from a woman in her 40s who had been exposed to COVID-19. This chain uses TRBV20-1 with TRBJ2-1, with TRBD2 matching 9 bases. The sequenced material came from PBMCs or T cells enriched from blood (not recorded which). As DNA, the CDR3 is TGCAGTGCTAGTAGGCTTGGTGCTAGCGGGACCAGCTCCTACAATGAGCAGTTCTTC. Translated: CSASRLGASGTSSYNEQFF.